The 20 T cell receptor beta chains given below trace back to one sample, sequenced in a study of blood T cell repertoires in COVID-19. Repertoires were generated with immunoSEQ multiplex PCR, while TCRdb's copy carries only in-frame clones and drops some. The sample carries a few hundred thousand clones, more than 75% recorded once. The sample was peripheral blood. These receptors all come from a human donor with acute or convalescent COVID-19. The donor label of this sample is uncertain.

This clone was recorded only once. V gene TRBV6-5 combines with J gene TRBJ1-1, with D unclear. The length of the CDR3 is 13 residues. Germline CDR1 MNHEY, CDR2 SVGAGI. Trimming removed 4 bases from V and 6 bases from J, with 12 bases in between. The chain's CDR3 is CASSSPPRAEAFF. The DNA of the CDR3 is TGTGCCAGCAGTTCCCCCCCCCGAGCTGAAGCTTTCTTT.

The chain couples TRBV27 to TRBJ2-7; maybe TRBD2 (5 bases). This CDR3 contains 13 residues. The ends were cut back, 2 bases at V and 1 base at J, with 6 bases in the middle. Germline V lookup: CDR1 MNHEY, CDR2 SMNVEV (reference sequence). In nucleotides, the CDR3 is TGTGCCAGCAGTTTACGGGAATCCTACGAGCAGTACTTC. It is translated as CASSLRESYEQYF.

Comment on this clone: Distinct nucleotide sequences in the sample also encode this CDR3. The chain combines TRBV30 with TRBJ1-5, with 9 nucleotides matching TRBD1. This CDR3 comprises 12 residues. V lost 5 bases to trimming and J lost 6 bases; unmatched junction nucleotides: 2. The germline V gene has CDR1 GTSNPN and CDR2 SVGIG (reference sequence). CDR3 in amino acids: CAWGQGRQPQHF. The DNA for the CDR3 is TGTGCCTGGGGACAGGGGCGTCAGCCCCAGCATTTT. Drawing the rest from reference TRBV30 and TRBJ1-5, the complete variable domain is SQTIHQWPATLVQPVGSPLSLECTVEGTSNPNLYWYRQAAGRGLQLLFYSVGIGQISSEVPQNLSASRPQDRQFILSSKKLLLSDSGFYLCAWGQGRQPQHFGDGTRLSIL.

This chain joins TRBV6-6 and TRBJ1-2; D is perhaps TRBD1 (6 bases). V was shortened by 6 bases and J by 6 bases, with 8 bases between the two germline ends. From germline, CDR1 is MNHNY and CDR2 SVGAGI (reference sequence). CDR3 length: 11 amino acids. The DNA for the CDR3 is TGTGCCAGCAGACAGGGCCATGGCTACACCTTC. This translates into CASRQGHGYTF.

This clone was counted a few times. The chain is built from TRBV19 and TRBJ1-2, with D hard to call. V was shortened by 7 bases and J by 8 bases, with 20 bases between the two germline ends. This CDR3 comprises 14 residues. Germline-derived CDR1 and CDR2 are LNHDA and SQIVND (reference sequence). Here the CDR3 DNA reads TGTGCCAGTAATTCGCCCGGGAACCATAAAGGCTACACCTTC. Translation gives CASNSPGNHKGYTF.

This clone was counted between two and nine times. The genes are TRBV30 and TRBJ1-5; D remains ambiguous. Germline CDR1 and CDR2: GTSNPN and SVGIG (reference sequence). CDR3 length: 12 amino acids. The V and J ends lost 1 base and 9 bases respectively, with 10 bases between them. This CDR3 is CAWSEVSGPQHF. In nucleotides, the CDR3 is TGTGCCTGGAGTGAGGTTTCGGGGCCCCAGCATTTT.

The V call is TRBV12-3 or TRBV12-4, the J call TRBJ2-1; 8 positions match TRBD2. The CDR3 consists of 13 residues. J gave up 8 bases and V 3 bases, and 3 bases lay outside the gene matches. CDR3 coding DNA: TGTGCCAGCAGTTTGACTAGCGCTTATGAGCAGTTCTTC. It encodes CASSLTSAYEQFF.

The genes are TRBV11-2 and TRBJ2-7; the D is unclear. Germline V lookup: CDR1 SGHAT, CDR2 FQNNGV. The CDR3 sequence is 14 residues long. The V gene lost 8 bases and the J gene lost 0 bases, with 14 bases spanning the gap. CDR3 sequence: CASLLDPSSYEQYF. The CDR3 DNA is TGTGCCAGCCTGCTAGACCCCAGCTCCTACGAGCAGTACTTC. Combining the CDR3 with reference TRBV11-2 and TRBJ2-7 gives the whole variable domain EAGVAQSPRYKIIEKRQSVAFWCNPISGHATLYWYQQILGQGPKLLIQFQNNGVVDDSQLPKDRFSAERLKGVDSTLKIQPAKLEDSAVYLCASLLDPSSYEQYFGPGTRLTVT.

This clone has a handful of counts. The chain recombines TRBV15 with TRBJ1-6; D is ambiguous. Germline CDR1 reads LNHNV; CDR2 reads YYDKDF (reference sequence). The V end was cut by 4 bases, the J end by 9 bases, with 13 bases between. CDR3 length equals 14 residues. The CDR3 DNA reads as TGTGCCACCAGCATAACAGCAGAGAGTTCACCCCTCCACTTT. Its translation is CATSITAESSPLHF.

The chain links TRBV5-8 to TRBJ2-5; D is unclear. The V end was cut by 0 bases, the J end by 5 bases, with 11 bases between. This CDR3 is built from 14 residues. Germline loops: CDR1 SGHTS, CDR2 YDEGEE. The CDR3 DNA reads TGTGCCAGCAGCTTGGCATCGTCCCGGGAGACCCAGTACTTC. Amino acids: CASSLASSRETQYF.

The chain employs TRBV6-6 and TRBJ2-2; tentatively, D is TRBD1 (6 bases). The CDR3 sequence is 17 residues long. Germline V gene sequence: CDR1 MNHNY, CDR2 SVGAGI (reference sequence). Between the trimmed V and J ends, which lost 5 bases and 0 bases, there was a span of 16 bases. The CDR3, as DNA: TGTGCCAGCAGTCCGCAGCGGACAGCTGCGAACACCGGGGAGCTGTTTTTT. Translation: CASSPQRTAANTGELFF.

This clone has just one count. The V call is TRBV10-3, the J call TRBJ2-3, with 9 nucleotides matching TRBD2. Per germline, CDR1 ENHRY and CDR2 SYGVKD. V was clipped by 6 bases and J by 2 bases; unmatched bases: 3. This CDR3 has 14 amino acids. The CDR3 loop is CAIRAGGDTDTQYF. The DNA of the CDR3 is TGTGCCATCAGGGCGGGAGGGGACACAGATACGCAGTATTTT.

This rearrangement joins TRBV4-1 to TRBJ1-1, with D perhaps matching TRBD1 (6 bases). Germline V lookup: CDR1 MGHRA, CDR2 YSYEKL. This CDR3 has 15 amino acids. V dropped 3 bases and J dropped 2 bases, with 13 bases sitting between them. CDR3 nucleotides: TGCGCCAGCAGCCACCTAGGGGGAATTAACACTGAAGCTTTCTTT. Amino acids: CASSHLGGINTEAFF.

The V gene is TRBV18, the J gene TRBJ1-4; D unclear. Germline V gene data show CDR1 as KGHSH and CDR2 as LQKENI. V was pared by 5 bases and J by 8 bases, with 18 bases between. The CDR3 sequence is 15 residues long. CDR3 loop: CASSSRSAGEEKLFF. The CDR3 DNA is TGTGCCAGCTCATCCCGATCGGCCGGAGAAGAAAAACTGTTTTTT.

The CDR3 DNA reads as TGTGCCAGCAGTGAAGCGGGGGGTAACTATGGCTACACCTTC. Protein: CASSEAGGNYGYTF. The J gene is TRBJ1-2, the V gene TRBV6-1, with D perhaps TRBD1 (5 bases). The V gene's germline CDR1 is MNHNS and CDR2 SASEGT. V was cut by 0 bases and J by 1 base, with 6 bases left in between. CDR3 length: 14 amino acids.

This chain links TRBV7-9 with TRBJ1-2; the D gene is possibly TRBD1 (6 bases). V gave up 3 bases and J gave up 4 bases, with 9 bases separating them. Germline V gene sequence: CDR1 SEHNR, CDR2 FQNEAQ (reference sequence). The CDR3 covers 13 residues. The CDR3 loop is CASSFAGAYGYTF. In DNA form, the CDR3 reads TGTGCCAGCAGCTTTGCAGGGGCCTATGGCTACACCTTC.

This clone came up once. This chain connects TRBV7-9 to TRBJ2-2; TRBD2 matches 8 bases. The CDR3 loop spans 15 amino acids. The junction had 1 base not matched to a gene; V was cut back by 3 bases and J by 1 base. Germline V lookup: CDR1 SEHNR, CDR2 FQNEAQ (reference sequence). The CDR3 spells CASSLRGENTGELFF. The CDR3 bases are TGTGCCAGCAGCTTGCGGGGGGAGAACACCGGGGAGCTGTTTTTT.

There are a few counts of this clone. The chain uses TRBV19 and TRBJ1-2; D perhaps matches TRBD1 (5 bases). This CDR3 has 13 amino acids. With 8 bases removed from V and 2 bases from J, the gap between germline ends came to 12 bases. The germline V gene has CDR1 LNHDA and CDR2 SQIVND (reference sequence). The chain's CDR3 is CASVDRLNYGYTF. CDR3 DNA sequence: TGTGCCAGTGTTGACAGACTGAACTATGGCTACACCTTC.

As concerns this clone: The junction departs from germline at one end; a sequencing error may be responsible. The CDR3 coding sequence is TGTGCCAGCGGTGACCCCGCGACAGCCTCCTACGAGCAGTACTTC. Translation: CASGDPATASYEQYF. The chain uses TRBV6-1 and TRBJ2-7; D is perhaps TRBD1 (5 bases). The CDR3 runs 15 residues. Germline lookup yields CDR1 MNHNS and CDR2 SASEGT.

The chain has TRBV18 and TRBJ2-2, with 12 bases identical to TRBD2. Germline V CDR1 and CDR2: KGHSH, LQKENI. This CDR3 contains 17 residues. J gave up 0 bases and V 6 bases, and 5 bases lay outside the gene matches. The CDR3 DNA reads as TGTGCCAGCTCCCAGACTAGCGGGGGCCCGAACACCGGGGAGCTGTTTTTT. It encodes CASSQTSGGPNTGELFF. The full variable domain, in which reference TRBV18 and TRBJ2-2 provide the parts outside the CDR3, is NAGVMQNPRHLVRRRGQEARLRCSPMKGHSHVYWYRQLPEEGLKFMVYLQKENIIDESGMPKERFSAEFPKEGPSILRIQQVVRGDSAAYFCASSQTSGGPNTGELFFGEGSRLTVL.